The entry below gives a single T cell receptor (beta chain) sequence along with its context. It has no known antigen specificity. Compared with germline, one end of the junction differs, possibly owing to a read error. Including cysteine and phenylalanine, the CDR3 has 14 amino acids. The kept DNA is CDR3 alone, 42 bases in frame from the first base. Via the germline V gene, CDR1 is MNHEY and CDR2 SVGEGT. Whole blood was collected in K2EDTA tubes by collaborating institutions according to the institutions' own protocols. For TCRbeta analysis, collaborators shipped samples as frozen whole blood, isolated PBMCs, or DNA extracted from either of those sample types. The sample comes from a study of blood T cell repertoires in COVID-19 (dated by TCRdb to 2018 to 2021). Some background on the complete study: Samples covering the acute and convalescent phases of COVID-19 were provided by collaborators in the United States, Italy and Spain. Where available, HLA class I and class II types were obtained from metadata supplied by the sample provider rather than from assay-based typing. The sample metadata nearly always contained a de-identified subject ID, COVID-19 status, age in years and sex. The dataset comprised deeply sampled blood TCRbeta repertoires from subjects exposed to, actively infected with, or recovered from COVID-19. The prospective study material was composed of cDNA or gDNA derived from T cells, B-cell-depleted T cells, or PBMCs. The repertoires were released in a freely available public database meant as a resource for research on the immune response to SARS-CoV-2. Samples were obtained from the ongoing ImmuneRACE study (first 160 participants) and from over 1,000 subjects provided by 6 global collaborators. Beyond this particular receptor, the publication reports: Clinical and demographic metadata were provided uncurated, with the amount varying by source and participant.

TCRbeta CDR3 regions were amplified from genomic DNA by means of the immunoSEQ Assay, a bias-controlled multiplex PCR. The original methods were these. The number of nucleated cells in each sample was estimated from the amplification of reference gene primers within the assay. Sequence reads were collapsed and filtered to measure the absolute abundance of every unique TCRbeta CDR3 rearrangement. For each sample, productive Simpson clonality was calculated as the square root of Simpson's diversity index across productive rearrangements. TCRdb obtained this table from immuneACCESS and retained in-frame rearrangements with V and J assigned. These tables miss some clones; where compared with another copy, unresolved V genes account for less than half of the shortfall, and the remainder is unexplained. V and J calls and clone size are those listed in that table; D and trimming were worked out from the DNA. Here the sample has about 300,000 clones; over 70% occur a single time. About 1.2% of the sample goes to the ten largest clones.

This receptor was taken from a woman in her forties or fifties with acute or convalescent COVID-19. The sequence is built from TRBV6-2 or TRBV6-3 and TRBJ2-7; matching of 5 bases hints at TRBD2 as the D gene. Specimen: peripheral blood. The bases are TGTGCCAGCAGTTACTCGAGGGAGTCCTCCGAGCAGTACTTC. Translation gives CASSYSRESSEQYF.